This is a list of T cell receptor beta chains from one sample in a study of read filtering for tumor transcriptome and immune sequencing. Via MiXCR, TCRdb re-called the reads, giving one row per CDR3 protein. The top ten clones hold approximately 47% of a sample with some 62,000 distinct CDR3 sequences, around 13% of them seen once. Sequences were obtained from a population of CD138-negative cells sorted from bone marrow. The receptors derive from a donor at least 40 years old with multiple myeloma. Each CDR3 is given with its conserved first and last residue. Each record gives: J gene, clone size, D gene, V gene, CDR3 protein, CDR3 DNA. D genes are given only for firm matches. The listing skips clone size in some rows; elsewhere it reads once, few, many or a size class.

j_gene: TRBJ1-2; abundance: many; d_gene: TRBD1; v_gene: TRBV14; CDR3aa: CASSQDRGPYGYTF; CDR3nt: TGTGCCAGCAGCCAAGACAGGGGGCCCTATGGCTACACCTTC
j_gene: TRBJ1-5; abundance: -; d_gene: -; v_gene: TRBV5-1; CDR3aa: CASSLAGGGHQPQHF; CDR3nt: TGCGCCAGCAGCTTGGCCGGGGGGGGCCATCAGCCCCAGCATTTT
j_gene: TRBJ2-1; abundance: many; d_gene: -; v_gene: TRBV20-1; CDR3aa: CSARVGPADYNEQFF; CDR3nt: TGCAGTGCTAGAGTAGGCCCCGCGGATTACAATGAGCAGTTCTTC
j_gene: TRBJ2-1; abundance: -; d_gene: TRBD1; v_gene: TRBV6-2/TRBV6-3; CDR3aa: CASSKGQGANKQFF; CDR3nt: TGTGCCAGCAGCAAGGGACAGGGGGCGAATAAGCAGTTCTTC
j_gene: TRBJ2-1; abundance: many; d_gene: TRBD2; v_gene: TRBV27; CDR3aa: CASRPPGLAIEQFF; CDR3nt: TGTGCCAGCAGGCCTCCGGGACTAGCAATTGAGCAGTTCTTC
j_gene: TRBJ2-6; abundance: few; d_gene: -; v_gene: TRBV24-1; CDR3aa: CATGETFVGANVLTF; CDR3nt: TGTGCCACCGGCGAGACTTTTGTAGGGGCCAACGTCCTGACTTTC
j_gene: TRBJ2-4; abundance: -; d_gene: -; v_gene: TRBV6-5; CDR3aa: CASSFEQGPKNIQYF; CDR3nt: TGTGCCAGCAGTTTTGAACAGGGACCCAAAAACATTCAGTACTTC
j_gene: TRBJ2-5; abundance: many; d_gene: -; v_gene: TRBV5-6; CDR3aa: CASSPMDSRTQYF; CDR3nt: TGTGCCAGCAGCCCGATGGACTCTCGGACCCAGTACTTC
j_gene: TRBJ2-7; abundance: many; d_gene: -; v_gene: TRBV12-3/TRBV12-4; CDR3aa: CASSLGPTTYEQYF; CDR3nt: TGTGCCAGCAGTTTGGGGCCGACCACCTACGAGCAGTACTTC
j_gene: TRBJ2-5; abundance: -; d_gene: TRBD1; v_gene: TRBV29-1; CDR3aa: CSAPQGPNQETQYF; CDR3nt: TGCAGCGCACCACAGGGGCCGAACCAAGAGACCCAGTACTTC
j_gene: TRBJ2-7; abundance: -; d_gene: -; v_gene: TRBV7-9; CDR3aa: CASSSARGVTSYEQYF; CDR3nt: TGTGCCAGCAGCTCCGCCCGCGGGGTAACGAGCTACGAGCAGTACTTC
j_gene: TRBJ1-2; abundance: many; d_gene: -; v_gene: TRBV2; CDR3aa: CASSEGGNYGYTF; CDR3nt: TGTGCCAGCAGTGAAGGGGGGAACTATGGCTACACCTTC
j_gene: TRBJ2-7; abundance: -; d_gene: -; v_gene: TRBV12-3/TRBV12-4; CDR3aa: CASSSPADGASYEQHF; CDR3nt: TGTGCCAGCAGTTCCCCAGCGGACGGGGCGTCCTACGAGCAGCACTTC
j_gene: TRBJ1-1; abundance: many; d_gene: -; v_gene: TRBV27; CDR3aa: CASSLSVGNTEAFF; CDR3nt: TGTGCCAGCAGTTTATCCGTTGGGAACACTGAAGCTTTCTTT
j_gene: TRBJ2-7; abundance: -; d_gene: -; v_gene: TRBV29-1; CDR3aa: CSVVQLGGIYF; CDR3nt: TGCAGCGTTGTTCAGTTGGGCGGTATATACTTC
j_gene: TRBJ2-3; abundance: many; d_gene: -; v_gene: TRBV7-6; CDR3aa: CASSLGQGGADTQYF; CDR3nt: TGTGCCAGCAGCTTAGGGCAGGGGGGTGCAGATACGCAGTATTTT
j_gene: TRBJ2-5; abundance: many; d_gene: TRBD1; v_gene: TRBV28; CDR3aa: CASSLLRTGPQETQYF; CDR3nt: TGTGCCAGCAGTTTACTTAGGACAGGACCTCAAGAGACCCAGTACTTC
j_gene: TRBJ1-5; abundance: few; d_gene: -; v_gene: TRBV4-1; CDR3aa: CASSQDRGVGQPQHF; CDR3nt: TGCGCCAGCAGCCAAGATAGAGGGGTAGGTCAGCCCCAGCATTTT
j_gene: TRBJ2-1; abundance: many; d_gene: -; v_gene: TRBV14; CDR3aa: CASSQGDTLNEQFF; CDR3nt: TGTGCCAGCAGCCAAGGCGACACACTCAATGAGCAGTTCTTC
j_gene: TRBJ2-1; abundance: many; d_gene: -; v_gene: TRBV7-6; CDR3aa: CASSQPVGNEQFF; CDR3nt: TGTGCCAGCAGCCAACCTGTAGGGAATGAGCAGTTCTTC
j_gene: TRBJ1-5; abundance: many; d_gene: -; v_gene: TRBV15; CDR3aa: CATSRDLVYQHF; CDR3nt: TGTGCCACCAGCAGAGATTTGGTCTACCAGCATTTT
j_gene: TRBJ2-2; abundance: many; d_gene: TRBD1; v_gene: TRBV29-1; CDR3aa: CSVGQGARTGELFF; CDR3nt: TGCAGCGTCGGACAGGGGGCGCGAACCGGGGAGCTGTTTTTT
j_gene: TRBJ1-1; abundance: -; d_gene: TRBD1; v_gene: TRBV18; CDR3aa: CASSPPEGDRVNTEAFF; CDR3nt: TGTGCCAGCTCACCACCGGAGGGGGACAGGGTGAACACTGAAGCTTTCTTT
j_gene: TRBJ2-2; abundance: -; d_gene: -; v_gene: TRBV27; CDR3aa: CASSLIPDSPGELFF; CDR3nt: TGTGCCAGCAGTTTAATCCCAGACAGTCCCGGGGAGCTGTTTTTT
j_gene: TRBJ2-1; abundance: once; d_gene: TRBD2; v_gene: TRBV20-1; CDR3aa: CSPRQPVREGNEQFF; CDR3nt: TGCAGTCCAAGACAGCCCGTGCGGGAGGGCAATGAACAGTTCTTC
j_gene: TRBJ2-1; abundance: many; d_gene: -; v_gene: TRBV7-9; CDR3aa: CASSLVDILYNEQFF; CDR3nt: TGTGCCAGCAGCTTAGTGGACATTTTGTACAATGAGCAGTTCTTC
j_gene: TRBJ2-3; abundance: many; d_gene: -; v_gene: TRBV7-9; CDR3aa: CASSLTVSLNTDTQYF; CDR3nt: TGTGCCAGCAGCCTCACGGTTAGCCTGAACACAGATACGCAGTATTTT
j_gene: TRBJ2-3; abundance: -; d_gene: TRBD2; v_gene: TRBV12-3/TRBV12-4; CDR3aa: CASSYPGLAADTQYF; CDR3nt: TGTGCCAGCAGTTACCCGGGACTAGCGGCAGATACGCAGTATTTT
j_gene: TRBJ2-3; abundance: many; d_gene: TRBD1; v_gene: TRBV24-1; CDR3aa: CATSDAGTGVLFTQYF; CDR3nt: TGTGCCACCAGTGACGCTGGGACAGGGGTTCTGTTTACGCAGTATTTT
j_gene: TRBJ2-1; abundance: many; d_gene: -; v_gene: TRBV20-1; CDR3aa: CSARRGPPYNEQFF; CDR3nt: TGCAGTGCTAGGCGGGGTCCCCCCTACAATGAGCAGTTCTTC
j_gene: TRBJ2-1; abundance: many; d_gene: -; v_gene: TRBV5-1; CDR3aa: CASSSGDNEQFF; CDR3nt: TGCGCCAGCAGCTCAGGGGACAATGAGCAGTTCTTC
j_gene: TRBJ1-1; abundance: -; d_gene: -; v_gene: TRBV7-9; CDR3aa: CASSSRGYAEAFF; CDR3nt: TGTGCCAGCAGCTCCAGGGGCTACGCTGAAGCTTTCTTT
j_gene: TRBJ2-3; abundance: -; d_gene: -; v_gene: TRBV12-3/TRBV12-4; CDR3aa: CASSSTRSTDTQYF; CDR3nt: TGTGCCAGCAGTTCCACCAGGTCCACAGATACGCAGTATTTT
j_gene: TRBJ1-5; abundance: few; d_gene: -; v_gene: TRBV6-2/TRBV6-3; CDR3aa: CASSPAMAGNQPQHF; CDR3nt: TGTGCCAGCAGCCCTGCCATGGCTGGCAATCAGCCCCAGCATTTT
j_gene: TRBJ1-1; abundance: many; d_gene: TRBD1; v_gene: TRBV12-3/TRBV12-4; CDR3aa: CASSPRTGNTEAFF; CDR3nt: TGTGCCAGCAGTCCGCGGACAGGGAACACTGAAGCTTTCTTT
j_gene: TRBJ2-1; abundance: many; d_gene: -; v_gene: TRBV7-2; CDR3aa: CASSSPTEGQSYEQFF; CDR3nt: TGTGCCAGCAGCTCCCCTACGGAGGGCCAGTCGTATGAGCAGTTCTTC
j_gene: TRBJ1-1; abundance: many; d_gene: TRBD1; v_gene: TRBV25-1; CDR3aa: CATKGAGVGDTEAFF; CDR3nt: TGTGCCACCAAGGGGGCAGGGGTAGGAGATACTGAAGCTTTCTTT
j_gene: TRBJ2-1; abundance: many; d_gene: TRBD2; v_gene: TRBV12-3/TRBV12-4; CDR3aa: CASSMTSGYNEQFF; CDR3nt: TGTGCCAGCAGCATGACTAGCGGCTACAATGAGCAGTTCTTC
j_gene: TRBJ2-7; abundance: many; d_gene: TRBD1; v_gene: TRBV2; CDR3aa: CASRDRGAREQYF; CDR3nt: TGTGCCAGCAGGGACAGGGGTGCAAGGGAGCAGTACTTC
j_gene: TRBJ1-1; abundance: many; d_gene: TRBD1; v_gene: TRBV20-1; CDR3aa: CSALTGIEAFF; CDR3nt: TGCAGTGCTCTGACAGGGATTGAAGCTTTCTTT
j_gene: TRBJ2-2; abundance: many; d_gene: -; v_gene: TRBV29-1; CDR3aa: CSVGLSANTGELFF; CDR3nt: TGCAGCGTTGGCCTCAGCGCGAACACCGGGGAGCTGTTTTTT
j_gene: TRBJ2-1; abundance: many; d_gene: -; v_gene: TRBV20-1; CDR3aa: CSASRGYNEQFF; CDR3nt: TGCAGTGCTAGTCGCGGGTACAATGAGCAGTTCTTC
j_gene: TRBJ1-1; abundance: many; d_gene: -; v_gene: TRBV29-1; CDR3aa: CSGFWGARNTEAFF; CDR3nt: TGCAGTGGTTTCTGGGGGGCGAGGAACACTGAAGCTTTCTTT
j_gene: TRBJ2-1; abundance: many; d_gene: -; v_gene: TRBV6-2/TRBV6-3; CDR3aa: CASSYPSGHPNEQFF; CDR3nt: TGTGCCAGCAGTTACCCCAGTGGGCACCCGAATGAGCAGTTCTTC
j_gene: TRBJ1-5; abundance: -; d_gene: -; v_gene: TRBV12-3/TRBV12-4; CDR3aa: CASSFQGGQPQHF; CDR3nt: TGTGCCAGCAGTTTCCAGGGAGGTCAGCCCCAGCATTTT
j_gene: TRBJ2-1; abundance: many; d_gene: -; v_gene: TRBV12-3/TRBV12-4; CDR3aa: CATSLNFGQFF; CDR3nt: TGTGCCACTTCTTTGAACTTTGGGCAGTTCTTC
j_gene: TRBJ2-4; abundance: many; d_gene: TRBD2; v_gene: TRBV12-3/TRBV12-4; CDR3aa: CASSSSTSGSWKNIQYF; CDR3nt: TGTGCCAGCAGTTCATCAACTAGCGGGAGTTGGAAAAACATTCAGTACTTC
j_gene: TRBJ1-1; abundance: many; d_gene: TRBD1; v_gene: TRBV29-1; CDR3aa: CSVGQGGTEAFF; CDR3nt: TGCAGCGTTGGACAGGGGGGCACTGAAGCTTTCTTT
j_gene: TRBJ2-1; abundance: -; d_gene: -; v_gene: TRBV12-3/TRBV12-4; CDR3aa: CASSLARSGGGSSYNEQFF; CDR3nt: TGTGCCAGCAGTTTAGCTCGTAGCGGAGGAGGAAGCTCCTACAATGAGCAGTTCTTC
j_gene: TRBJ2-6; abundance: many; d_gene: TRBD2; v_gene: TRBV14; CDR3aa: CASSQTGLDFIGANVLTF; CDR3nt: TGTGCCAGCAGCCAGACGGGACTAGACTTCATTGGGGCCAACGTCCTGACTTTC
j_gene: TRBJ1-5; abundance: many; d_gene: TRBD1; v_gene: TRBV29-1; CDR3aa: CSVQEQGGGQPQHF; CDR3nt: TGCAGCGTCCAGGAACAGGGGGGGGGTCAGCCCCAGCATTTT
j_gene: TRBJ2-2; abundance: many; d_gene: -; v_gene: TRBV9; CDR3aa: CASSVSAGELFF; CDR3nt: TGTGCCAGCAGCGTATCGGCCGGGGAGCTGTTTTTT
j_gene: TRBJ2-3; abundance: -; d_gene: TRBD1; v_gene: TRBV29-1; CDR3aa: CSAIQGADTQYF; CDR3nt: TGCAGCGCTATACAGGGGGCAGATACGCAGTATTTT
j_gene: TRBJ2-2; abundance: many; d_gene: -; v_gene: TRBV20-1; CDR3aa: CSARDGPGVGELFF; CDR3nt: TGCAGTGCTAGAGATGGTCCGGGAGTCGGGGAGCTGTTTTTT
j_gene: TRBJ1-3; abundance: few; d_gene: -; v_gene: TRBV20-1; CDR3aa: CSARSFSGVSGNTIYF; CDR3nt: TGCAGTGCTAGGTCTTTTTCGGGGGTGTCTGGAAACACCATATATTTT
j_gene: TRBJ2-1; abundance: many; d_gene: TRBD2; v_gene: TRBV6-2/TRBV6-3; CDR3aa: CASSYGEGYNEQFF; CDR3nt: TGTGCCAGCAGTTACGGGGAGGGGTACAATGAGCAGTTCTTC
j_gene: TRBJ2-6; abundance: -; d_gene: TRBD1; v_gene: TRBV19; CDR3aa: CASSRQGAGANVLTF; CDR3nt: TGTGCCAGTAGTAGACAGGGAGCTGGGGCCAACGTCCTGACTTTC
j_gene: TRBJ1-5; abundance: many; d_gene: TRBD1; v_gene: TRBV10-3; CDR3aa: CAIRPTGDSQPQHF; CDR3nt: TGTGCCATCAGGCCGACAGGGGACTCTCAGCCCCAGCATTTT
j_gene: TRBJ2-5; abundance: many; d_gene: -; v_gene: TRBV15; CDR3aa: CATSSRGGGSETQYF; CDR3nt: TGTGCCACCAGCAGCAGAGGAGGGGGCAGCGAGACCCAGTACTTC
j_gene: TRBJ2-7; abundance: many; d_gene: -; v_gene: TRBV7-9; CDR3aa: CASSYQPPGPDYEQYF; CDR3nt: TGTGCCAGCAGCTACCAACCCCCGGGACCTGACTACGAGCAGTACTTC